Reported below is one T cell receptor beta chain. Its binding antigen is unknown. No much larger clone is present one base from it, and per-base qualities are unavailable. This record belongs to a study of blood T cell repertoires in COVID-19 (TCRdb year 2020). Study-level background: Samples from collaborators originated in the United States, Italy and Spain and spanned both the acute and convalescent phases of COVID-19. The material from the prospective study consisted of cDNA or gDNA derived from T cells, B-cell-depleted T cells, or PBMCs. Subjects who had been exposed to COVID-19, were actively infected with it, or had recovered from it provided the deeply sampled blood TCRbeta repertoires that made up the dataset. A freely available public database, intended as a resource for researchers studying the immune response to SARS-CoV-2, is where the repertoires were released. The samples were drawn from two sources: the first 160 participants of the ongoing ImmuneRACE study, and some 1,300 subjects contributed by 6 global collaborators. A de-identified subject ID, COVID-19 status, age in years and sex were almost always included in the sample metadata. Where available, HLA class I and class II types were taken from metadata supplied by the sample provider and were not determined by assay-based typing.

Collaborating institutions collected whole blood in K2EDTA tubes following their own protocols. For TCRbeta analysis, collaborators shipped samples as frozen whole blood, isolated PBMCs, or DNA extracted from either of those sample types. The research as a whole found: The amount of clinical and demographic metadata varied by source and participant and was provided uncurated.

V was cut back by 0 bases and J by 0 bases, leaving a gap of 19 bases between them. Taken from cysteine to phenylalanine, the CDR3 has 19 residues. The only DNA kept is the CDR3, 57 bases in frame from the first base. Based on the germline V gene, the CDR1 and CDR2 sequences are SGDLS and YYNGEE. The immunoSEQ Assay, a bias-controlled multiplex PCR, was used to amplify TCRbeta CDR3 regions from genomic DNA. In the original analysis: Nucleated cell counts per sample were estimated from amplification of reference gene primers within the assay. To quantify the absolute abundance of each unique TCRbeta CDR3 rearrangement, sequence reads were collapsed and filtered. For each sample, productive Simpson clonality was calculated as the square root of Simpson's diversity index across productive rearrangements. TCRdb obtained this table from immuneACCESS and retained in-frame rearrangements with V and J assigned. These tables miss some clones; where compared with another copy, unresolved V genes account for less than half of the shortfall, and the remainder is unexplained. Clone size and the V and J calls come from that table; the DNA yielded D and trimming. Within this sample are 310,000 or so clones, with roughly 82% of them counted one time only. The ten largest clonotypes hold roughly 1.6% of the sample.

The material sequenced was peripheral blood. This clonotype was obtained from a woman aged 45-65 years with acute or convalescent COVID-19. The V gene is TRBV9 and the J gene is TRBJ1-5; the D region possibly corresponds to TRBD1 (6 bases align). In nucleotide form, the sequence is TGTGCCAGCAGCGTAGAGTCGTTAGAGCGGGGACATAGCAATCAGCCCCAGCATTTT. Translation gives CASSVESLERGHSNQPQHF.